This paragraph reports one TCR beta chain. This entry is derived from a study of cytomegalovirus exposure and HLA in healthy donors. 60 Vbeta and 13 Jbeta primers were used in PCR. Profiling relied on immunoSEQ multiplex PCR, and the TCRdb table lists in-frame clones only, not all of them. The sample records some 200,000 clones, 81% being singletons. The receptor's source is a man aged 50-59 years in good health and CMV-seronegative. Sequencing was done on a sample of PBMCs.

Here the CDR3 DNA reads TGTGCCAGCAGCTTTGAACTCTCTGGAAACACCATATATTTT. Protein sequence: CASSFELSGNTIYF. The chain joins TRBV7-9 to TRBJ1-3, with D unresolved. V lost 3 bases to trimming and J lost 0 bases, with 6 bases between them. CDR3 length equals 14 residues. Germline CDR1 reads SEHNR; CDR2 reads FQNEAQ (reference sequence). Drawing the rest from reference TRBV7-9 and TRBJ1-3, the complete variable domain is DTGVSQNPRHKITKRGQNVTFRCDPISEHNRLYWYRQTLGQGPEFLTYFQNEAQLEKSRLLSDRFSAERPKGSFSTLEIQRTEQGDSAMYLCASSFELSGNTIYFGEGSWLTVV.